The TCR beta chain described here comes from a study of blood T cells in healthy people across ages. Trimming cost V 4 bases and J 6 bases, with 11 bases left between them. Germline V lookup: CDR1 SNHLY, CDR2 FYNNEI. The CDR3 covers 13 residues. Combining a sample-barcoded 5' primer with a J-beta primer mix, a second PCR ran for about 7 to 11 cycles. One entry per CDR3 protein results from TCRdb running MiXCR on the 5' RACE reads. The sample contains fewer than 650,000 distinct CDR3 sequences, around a quarter of which appear only once. These records were also assigned to another study, of T cells of mothers and their children. Per that study: RNA extracted was entirely used for cDNA synthesis, approximately 1.5 ug per 15 ul. For each mother, over 9.5 million TCR beta CDR3 reads were obtained, and for each child, approximately 3 million.

The chain recombines TRBV2 with TRBJ2-3; D is perhaps TRBD1 (6 bases). The TCR originated in a boy aged 2 to 10 in good health. The sequenced sample consisted of blood. The CDR3 region has the DNA TGTGCCAGCAGTGTGCAGGGGTCGGATACGCAGTATTTT. This gives the protein CASSVQGSDTQYF.